This note documents a single TCR beta chain sequence. The antigen remains undetermined. This record belongs to a study of cytomegalovirus exposure and HLA in healthy donors. Study-wide results and caveats: Later analysis identified about 18,000 TCR beta sequences associated with HLA alleles, using a false discovery rate threshold of 0.05.

The V gene lost 2 bases and the J gene lost 2 bases, with 13 bases spanning the gap. The germline V gene has CDR1 SGHTA and CDR2 FQGNSA. The CDR3 extends over 15 amino acids. The PCR made use of 60 Vbeta and 13 Jbeta primers. Assay used: immunoSEQ multiplex PCR; TCRdb lists only in-frame clones, some missing. In the table there are under 150,000 clones, approximately 80% of which are singletons. This chain connects TRBV7-2 to TRBJ2-7, with D tentatively TRBD2 (5 bases). The sequence derives from a boy younger than 10 in good health and CMV-seronegative. Sequencing used PBMCs. CDR3 residues: CASSLQRRNTYEQYF. The CDR3 DNA reads as TGTGCCAGCAGCTTACAACGGAGGAATACCTACGAGCAGTACTTC. The variable domain in full, with the rest retrieved from reference TRBV7-2 and TRBJ2-7, is GAGVSQSPSNKVTEKGKDVELRCDPISGHTALYWYRQSLGQGLEFLIYFQGNSAPDKSGLPSDRFSAERTGGSVSTLTIQRTQQEDSAVYLCASSLQRRNTYEQYFGPGTRLTVT.